Listed below are T cell receptor beta chains from one sample, sequenced in a study of blood T cell repertoires in COVID-19. Some clones are missing from TCRdb's copy, which holds only in-frame ones; the method was immunoSEQ multiplex PCR. The table lists 40,000 to 45,000 clones, roughly nine tenths of them singletons. Source material: peripheral blood. These TCRs come from a man between 45 and 60 years old with active COVID-19. Both conserved end residues are part of each CDR3. D genes are given only for firm matches. Size values are once, few and many counts, or a class for expanded clones, and some rows have none.

D: TRBD1
J: TRBJ1-2
size: NA
V: TRBV29-1
CDR3: CSLWTGNGYTF
DNA: TGCAGCCTGTGGACAGGGAATGGCTACACCTTC

D: TRBD2
J: TRBJ2-7
size: NA
V: TRBV27
CDR3: CASSSISGVDSYEQYF
DNA: TGTGCCAGCAGTTCAATTAGCGGGGTAGACTCCTACGAGCAGTACTTC

D: NA
J: TRBJ1-6
size: few
V: TRBV27
CDR3: CASSLAQGYNSPLHF
DNA: TGTGCCAGCAGTTTAGCACAGGGCTATAATTCACCCCTCCACTTT

D: NA
J: TRBJ2-1
size: NA
V: TRBV12-5
CDR3: CASGNASGTIYNEQFF
DNA: TGTGCTAGTGGTAACGCATCCGGGACAATCTACAATGAGCAGTTCTTC

D: NA
J: TRBJ1-2
size: NA
V: TRBV28
CDR3: CASSPDRNYYGYTF
DNA: TGTGCCAGCAGCCCCGACAGGAATTACTATGGCTACACCTTC

D: NA
J: TRBJ2-1
size: NA
V: TRBV5-8
CDR3: CASSAGESHNEQFF
DNA: TGTGCCAGCAGCGCCGGAGAATCCCACAATGAGCAGTTCTTC

D: TRBD2
J: TRBJ2-7
size: NA
V: TRBV7-2
CDR3: CASSPRDLAGFIEQYF
DNA: TGTGCCAGCAGCCCCCGGGATCTAGCGGGATTTATCGAGCAGTACTTC

D: NA
J: TRBJ2-3
size: NA
V: TRBV6-1
CDR3: CASSERGTGVDTQYF
DNA: TGTGCCAGCAGTGAACGGGGGACGGGGGTTGATACGCAGTATTTT

D: TRBD1
J: TRBJ2-4
size: NA
V: TRBV11-3
CDR3: CASSLGGTGGNIQYF
DNA: TGTGCCAGCAGCTTAGGGGGGACAGGGGGAAACATTCAGTACTTC

D: NA
J: TRBJ2-7
size: NA
V: TRBV9
CDR3: CASSSPISGSTYEQYF
DNA: TGTGCCAGCAGTAGTCCAATCTCAGGATCTACCTACGAGCAGTACTTC

D: TRBD2
J: TRBJ2-7
size: NA
V: TRBV4-1
CDR3: CASSRDLAGGTEQYF
DNA: TGCGCCAGCAGCCGAGACCTAGCGGGAGGGACCGAGCAGTACTTC

D: TRBD1
J: TRBJ2-3
size: NA
V: TRBV10-1
CDR3: CASSPEGATPSDTQYF
DNA: TGCGCCAGCAGTCCAGAGGGGGCCACGCCTTCAGATACGCAGTATTTT

D: NA
J: TRBJ2-7
size: NA
V: TRBV12-3/TRBV12-4
CDR3: CASSQGQYEQYF
DNA: TGTGCCAGCAGCCAAGGACAGTACGAGCAGTACTTC

D: NA
J: TRBJ2-3
size: NA
V: TRBV3-1/TRBV3-2
CDR3: CASSERADTQYF
DNA: TGTGCCAGCAGTGAACGGGCAGATACGCAGTATTTT

D: NA
J: TRBJ2-7
size: NA
V: TRBV27
CDR3: CASSLKPGLLYEQYF
DNA: TGTGCCAGCAGTTTAAAACCCGGACTTCTTTACGAGCAGTACTTC

D: TRBD1
J: TRBJ2-2
size: NA
V: TRBV7-9
CDR3: CASIPSDRANTGELFF
DNA: TGTGCCAGCATCCCAAGCGACAGGGCGAACACCGGGGAGCTGTTTTTT

D: TRBD1
J: TRBJ2-7
size: NA
V: TRBV18
CDR3: CASSPPTGAYEQYF
DNA: TGTGCCAGCTCACCACCAACAGGGGCGTACGAGCAGTACTTC

D: NA
J: TRBJ1-1
size: NA
V: TRBV5-1
CDR3: CASSLAGDPEAFF
DNA: TGCGCCAGCAGCTTGGCCGGGGATCCTGAAGCTTTCTTT

D: TRBD1
J: TRBJ1-2
size: NA
V: TRBV4-1
CDR3: CASSRTGGENYGYTF
DNA: TGCGCCAGCAGCCGGACAGGGGGAGAGAACTATGGCTACACCTTC